This T cell receptor (beta chain) was found in a study of cytomegalovirus exposure and HLA in healthy donors. Across the study: As an earlier analysis found, around 190 million T cells yielded 117 million unique TCR beta sequences.

Points from the study as a whole: Later analysis showed TCR association rates varying by HLA locus, highest for DRB1 and lowest for HLA-C.

The PCR ran on 60 Vbeta and 13 Jbeta primers. Sequenced by immunoSEQ multiplex PCR; TCRdb stores in-frame clones only, minus some. The sample includes 150,000 to 200,000 clones, about four fifths seen only once; the top ten take more than 0.5%. As regards this clone: The antigen remains undetermined.

The length of the CDR3 is 15 residues. V shed 0 bases, J shed 10 bases, and the junction held 10 bases outside the gene matches. Germline V gene data show CDR1 as SGHRS and CDR2 as YFSETQ. Sequencing was carried out using PBMCs. This chain joins TRBV5-1 and TRBJ1-1; 9 nucleotides align to TRBD1. The TCR originated in a woman between 50 and 59 years old in good health and CMV-seronegative. This CDR3 is CASSLAPGQGGSAFF. The CDR3, as DNA: TGCGCCAGCAGCTTGGCCCCGGGACAGGGAGGTTCAGCTTTCTTT.